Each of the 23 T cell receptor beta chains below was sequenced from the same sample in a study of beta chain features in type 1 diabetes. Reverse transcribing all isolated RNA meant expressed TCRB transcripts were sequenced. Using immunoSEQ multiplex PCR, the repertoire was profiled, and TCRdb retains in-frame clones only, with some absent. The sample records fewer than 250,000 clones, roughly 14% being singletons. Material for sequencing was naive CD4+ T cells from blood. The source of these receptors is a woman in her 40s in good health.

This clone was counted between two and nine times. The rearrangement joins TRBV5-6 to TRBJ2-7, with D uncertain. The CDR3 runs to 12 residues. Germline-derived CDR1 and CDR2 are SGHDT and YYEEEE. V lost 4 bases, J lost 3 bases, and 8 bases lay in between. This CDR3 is CASSQYYYEQYF. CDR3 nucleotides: TGTGCCAGCAGCCAATACTACTACGAGCAGTACTTC.

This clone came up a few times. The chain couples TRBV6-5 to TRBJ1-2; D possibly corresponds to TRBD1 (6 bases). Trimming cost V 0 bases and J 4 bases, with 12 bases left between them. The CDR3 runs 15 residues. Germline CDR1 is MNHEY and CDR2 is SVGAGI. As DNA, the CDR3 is TGTGCCAGCAGTTACTCGGGGGGGCAGAGCTATGGCTACACCTTC. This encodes CASSYSGGQSYGYTF.

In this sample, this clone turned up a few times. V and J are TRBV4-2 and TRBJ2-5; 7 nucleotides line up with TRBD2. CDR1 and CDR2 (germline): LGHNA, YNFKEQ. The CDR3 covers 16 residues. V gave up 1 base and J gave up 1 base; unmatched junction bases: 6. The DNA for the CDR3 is TGTGCCAGCAGCCAAGCGGTCCCGGGAGGCCAAGAGACCCAGTACTTC. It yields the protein CASSQAVPGGQETQYF.

Here the CDR3 DNA reads TGCGCCAGCAGCCAAGATTGGGGGGGTTCCTACAATGAGCAGTTCTTC. Translation: CASSQDWGGSYNEQFF. This chain links TRBV4-1 with TRBJ2-1; 7 nucleotides align to TRBD2. The germline CDR1 and CDR2 sequences are MGHRA and YSYEKL. This CDR3 is built from 16 residues. Trimming at V came to 0 bases and at J to 1 base, leaving 3 bases not matched to a gene.

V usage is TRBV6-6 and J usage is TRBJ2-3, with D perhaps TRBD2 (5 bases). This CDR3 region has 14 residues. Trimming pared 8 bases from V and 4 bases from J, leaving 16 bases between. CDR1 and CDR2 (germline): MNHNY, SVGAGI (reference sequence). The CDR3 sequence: CASWNRPGADTQYF. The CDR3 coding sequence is TGTGCCAGCTGGAATCGACCCGGGGCAGATACGCAGTATTTT.

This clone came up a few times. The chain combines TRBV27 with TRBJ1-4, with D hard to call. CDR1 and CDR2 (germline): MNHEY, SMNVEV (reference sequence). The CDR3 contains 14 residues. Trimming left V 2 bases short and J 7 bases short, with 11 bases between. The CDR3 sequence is CASSLIGLGEKLFF. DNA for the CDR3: TGTGCCAGCAGTTTAATCGGGTTGGGTGAAAAACTGTTTTTT.

The CDR3 coding sequence is TGTGCCAGCAGTTTTCCCGGGGGGGGCCCTCATGAGCAGTTCTTC. Its translation is CASSFPGGGPHEQFF. J is TRBJ2-1 and V is TRBV27; 8 bases are a match to TRBD2. The V gene end was trimmed by 3 bases and the J gene end by 8 bases; junction bases not matched to a gene: 9. CDR1 MNHEY and CDR2 SMNVEV come from the germline V gene (reference sequence). This CDR3 is 15 amino acids long.

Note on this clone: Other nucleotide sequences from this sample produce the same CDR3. The CDR3 DNA sequence: TGTGCCAGCAGTTTATCGGCCAGCACAGATACGCAGTATTTT. Amino acid sequence: CASSLSASTDTQYF. The J gene is TRBJ2-3, the V gene TRBV27; D gene ambiguous. Trimming removed 0 bases at V and 0 bases at J, with 4 bases between. CDR1 and CDR2 (germline): MNHEY, SMNVEV (reference sequence). This CDR3 comprises 14 residues.

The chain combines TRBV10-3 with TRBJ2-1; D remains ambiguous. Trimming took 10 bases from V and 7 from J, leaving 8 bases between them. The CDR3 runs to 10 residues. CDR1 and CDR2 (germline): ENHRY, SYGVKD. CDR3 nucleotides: TGTGCCAGCAAGCCGAATGAGCAGTTCTTC. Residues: CASKPNEQFF.

CDR3 in amino acids: CASSPSGGPAGELFF. As DNA, the CDR3 is TGTGCCAGCAGCCCTAGCGGGGGTCCAGCCGGGGAGCTGTTTTTT. The rearrangement joins TRBV2 to TRBJ2-2, with TRBD2 identical over 10 bases. After removal of 6 bases from V and 6 bases from J, the junction contained 7 bases not matched to a gene. This CDR3 has 15 residues. The germline V gene has CDR1 SNHLY and CDR2 FYNNEI. Based on the CDR3 plus reference TRBV2 and TRBJ2-2, the full variable domain is EPEVTQTPSHQVTQMGQEVILRCVPISNHLYFYWYRQILGQKVEFLVSFYNNEISEKSEIFDDQFSVERPDGSNFTLKIRSTKLEDSAMYFCASSPSGGPAGELFFGEGSRLTVL.

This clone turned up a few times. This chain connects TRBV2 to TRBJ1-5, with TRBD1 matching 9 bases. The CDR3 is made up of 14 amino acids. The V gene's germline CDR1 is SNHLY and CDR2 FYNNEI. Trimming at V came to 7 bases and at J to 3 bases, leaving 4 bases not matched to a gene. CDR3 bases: TGTGCCAGCACTAGGGACAGGGACAATCAGCCCCAGCATTTT. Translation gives CASTRDRDNQPQHF.

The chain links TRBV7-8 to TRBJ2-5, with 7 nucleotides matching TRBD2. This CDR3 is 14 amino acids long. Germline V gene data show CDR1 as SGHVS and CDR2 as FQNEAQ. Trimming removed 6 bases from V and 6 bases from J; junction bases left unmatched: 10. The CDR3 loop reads CASSPIGGIKTQYF. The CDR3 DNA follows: TGTGCCAGCAGTCCAATCGGGGGGATCAAGACCCAGTACTTC.

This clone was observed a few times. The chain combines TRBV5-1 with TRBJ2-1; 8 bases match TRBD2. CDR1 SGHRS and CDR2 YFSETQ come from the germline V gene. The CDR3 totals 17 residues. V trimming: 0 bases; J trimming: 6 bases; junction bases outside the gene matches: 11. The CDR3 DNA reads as TGCGCCAGCAGCTTGGCCTTTATCGGGGGGGGCTCCAATGAGCAGTTCTTC. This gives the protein CASSLAFIGGGSNEQFF.

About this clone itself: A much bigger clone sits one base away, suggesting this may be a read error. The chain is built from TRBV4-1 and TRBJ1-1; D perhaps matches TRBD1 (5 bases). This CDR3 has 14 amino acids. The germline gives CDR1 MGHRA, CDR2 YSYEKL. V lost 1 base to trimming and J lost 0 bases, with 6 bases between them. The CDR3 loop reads CASSQGQMNTEAFF. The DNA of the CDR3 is TGCGCCAGCAGCCAAGGACAGATGAACACTGAAGCTTTCTTT.

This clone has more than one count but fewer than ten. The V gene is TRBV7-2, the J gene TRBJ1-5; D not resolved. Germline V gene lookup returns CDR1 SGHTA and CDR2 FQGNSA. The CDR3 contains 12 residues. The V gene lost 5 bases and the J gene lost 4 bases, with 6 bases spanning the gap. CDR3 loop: CASSRVNQPQHF. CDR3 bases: TGTGCCAGCAGCCGCGTTAATCAGCCCCAGCATTTT.

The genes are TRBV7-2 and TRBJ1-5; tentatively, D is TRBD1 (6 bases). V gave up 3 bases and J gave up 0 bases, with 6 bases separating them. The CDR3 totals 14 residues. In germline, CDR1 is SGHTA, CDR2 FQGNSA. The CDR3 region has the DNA TGTGCCAGCAGCTTGGACAGTAGCAATCAGCCCCAGCATTTT. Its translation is CASSLDSSNQPQHF.

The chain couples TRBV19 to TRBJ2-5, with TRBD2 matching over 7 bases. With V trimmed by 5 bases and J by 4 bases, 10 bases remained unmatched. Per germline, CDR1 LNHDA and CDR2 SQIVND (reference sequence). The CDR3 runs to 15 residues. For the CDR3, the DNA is TGTGCCAGTAGTGACTTGCGGGGGATCGGAGAGACCCAGTACTTC. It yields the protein CASSDLRGIGETQYF.

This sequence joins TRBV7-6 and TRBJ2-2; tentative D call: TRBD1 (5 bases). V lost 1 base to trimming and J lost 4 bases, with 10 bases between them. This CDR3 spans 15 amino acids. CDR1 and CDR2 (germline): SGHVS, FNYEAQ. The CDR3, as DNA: TGTGCCAGCAGCTTAGGGACATCTTTCACCGGGGAGCTGTTTTTT. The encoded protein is CASSLGTSFTGELFF.

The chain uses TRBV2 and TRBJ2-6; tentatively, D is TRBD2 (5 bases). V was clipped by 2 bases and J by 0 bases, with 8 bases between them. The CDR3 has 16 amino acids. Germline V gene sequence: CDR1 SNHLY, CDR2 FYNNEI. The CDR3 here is CASSERGNSGANVLTF. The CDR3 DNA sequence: TGTGCCAGCAGTGAAAGAGGGAACTCTGGGGCCAACGTCCTGACTTTC.

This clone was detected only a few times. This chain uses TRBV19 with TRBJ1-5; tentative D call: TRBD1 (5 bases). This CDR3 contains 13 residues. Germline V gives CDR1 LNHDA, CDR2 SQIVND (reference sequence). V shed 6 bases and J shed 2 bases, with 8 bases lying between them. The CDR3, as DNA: TGTGCCAGTAGGGGACTGCGCAATCAGCCCCAGCATTTT. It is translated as CASRGLRNQPQHF. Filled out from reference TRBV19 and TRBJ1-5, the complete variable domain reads DGGITQSPKYLFRKEGQNVTLSCEQNLNHDAMYWYRQDPGQGLRLIYYSQIVNDFQKGDIAEGYSVSREKKESFPLTVTSAQKNPTAFYLCASRGLRNQPQHFGDGTRLSIL.

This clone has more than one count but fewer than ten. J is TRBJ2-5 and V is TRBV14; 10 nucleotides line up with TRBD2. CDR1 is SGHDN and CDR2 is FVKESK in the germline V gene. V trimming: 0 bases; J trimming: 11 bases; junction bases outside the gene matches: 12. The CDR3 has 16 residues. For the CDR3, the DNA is TGTGCCAGCAGCCAAGATTCAGCGGGGGGGCGGGGAGAGCAGTACTTC. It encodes CASSQDSAGGRGEQYF.

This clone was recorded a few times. The CDR3 region has the DNA TGTGCCAGCAGCTTTCGACAGGGGGAGAGCACAGATACGCAGTATTTT. Translating it yields CASSFRQGESTDTQYF. This rearrangement joins TRBV9 to TRBJ2-3; 9 bases map to TRBD1. The CDR3 runs to 16 residues. The germline V gene has CDR1 SGDLS and CDR2 YYNGEE. V was clipped by 4 bases and J by 0 bases; unmatched bases: 6.

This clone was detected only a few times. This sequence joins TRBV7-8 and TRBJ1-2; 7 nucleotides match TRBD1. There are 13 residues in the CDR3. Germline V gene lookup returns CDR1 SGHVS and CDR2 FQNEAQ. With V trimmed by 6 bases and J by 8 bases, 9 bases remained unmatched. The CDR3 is CASRSTGVRGYTF. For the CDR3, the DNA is TGTGCCAGCAGGTCAACAGGGGTGAGAGGCTACACCTTC.